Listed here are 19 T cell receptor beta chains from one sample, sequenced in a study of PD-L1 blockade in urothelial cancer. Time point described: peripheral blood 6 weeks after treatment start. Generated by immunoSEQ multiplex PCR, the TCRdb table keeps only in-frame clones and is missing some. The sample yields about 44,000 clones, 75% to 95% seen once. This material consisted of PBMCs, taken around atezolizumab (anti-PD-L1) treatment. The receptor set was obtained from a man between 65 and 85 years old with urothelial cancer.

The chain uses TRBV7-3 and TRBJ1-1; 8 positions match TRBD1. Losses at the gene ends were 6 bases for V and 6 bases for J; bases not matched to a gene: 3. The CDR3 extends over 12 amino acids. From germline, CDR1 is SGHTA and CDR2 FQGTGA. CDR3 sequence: CASSLQGAEAFF. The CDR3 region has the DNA TGTGCCAGCAGTCTACAGGGGGCTGAAGCTTTCTTT.

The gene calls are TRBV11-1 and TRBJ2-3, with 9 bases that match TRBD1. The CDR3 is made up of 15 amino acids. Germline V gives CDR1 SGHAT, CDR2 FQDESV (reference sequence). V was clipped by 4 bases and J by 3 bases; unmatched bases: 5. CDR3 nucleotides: TGTGCCAGCAGCTCCGGGGACAGGGAGACAGATACGCAGTATTTT. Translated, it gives CASSSGDRETDTQYF.

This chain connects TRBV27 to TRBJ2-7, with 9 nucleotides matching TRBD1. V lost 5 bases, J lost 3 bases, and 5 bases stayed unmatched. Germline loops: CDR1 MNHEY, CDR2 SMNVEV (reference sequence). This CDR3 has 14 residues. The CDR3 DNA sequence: TGTGCCAGCAGTACCTGGGACAGGGTCTACGAGCAGTACTTC. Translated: CASSTWDRVYEQYF.

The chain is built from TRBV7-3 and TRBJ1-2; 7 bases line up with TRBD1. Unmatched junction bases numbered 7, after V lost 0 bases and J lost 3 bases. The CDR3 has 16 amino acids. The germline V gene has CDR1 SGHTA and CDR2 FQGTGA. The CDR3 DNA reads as TGTGCCAGCAGCTTAACCCCCAGGGACAGTCACTATGGCTACACCTTC. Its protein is CASSLTPRDSHYGYTF.

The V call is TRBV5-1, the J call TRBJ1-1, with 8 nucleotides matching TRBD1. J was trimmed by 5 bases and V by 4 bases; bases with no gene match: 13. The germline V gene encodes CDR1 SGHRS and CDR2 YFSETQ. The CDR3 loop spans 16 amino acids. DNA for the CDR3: TGCGCCAGCAGCCCGAGAGCAGGGGGCGTCTTGACTGAAGCTTTCTTT. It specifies CASSPRAGGVLTEAFF.

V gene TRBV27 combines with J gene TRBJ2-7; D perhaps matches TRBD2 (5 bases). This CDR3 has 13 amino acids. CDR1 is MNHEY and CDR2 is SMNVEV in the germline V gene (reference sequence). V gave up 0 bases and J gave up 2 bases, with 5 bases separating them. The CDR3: CASSLSRAYEQYF. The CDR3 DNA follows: TGTGCCAGCAGTTTATCGAGGGCCTACGAGCAGTACTTC.

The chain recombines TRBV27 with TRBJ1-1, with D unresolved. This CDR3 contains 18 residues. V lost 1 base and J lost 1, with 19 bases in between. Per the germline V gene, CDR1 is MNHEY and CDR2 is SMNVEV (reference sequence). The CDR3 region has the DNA TGTGCCAGCAGTTTATGGCCTCGGCCTGCGGCACAGAACACTGAAGCTTTCTTT. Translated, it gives CASSLWPRPAAQNTEAFF.

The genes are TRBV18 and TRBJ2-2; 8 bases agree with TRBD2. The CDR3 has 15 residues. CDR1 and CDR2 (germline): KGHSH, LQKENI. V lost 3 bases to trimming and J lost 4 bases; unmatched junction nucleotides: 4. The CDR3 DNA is TGTGCCAGCTCACCGCCCACTAGCGGCACCGGGGAGCTGTTTTTT. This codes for CASSPPTSGTGELFF. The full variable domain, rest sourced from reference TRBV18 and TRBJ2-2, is NAGVMQNPRHLVRRRGQEARLRCSPMKGHSHVYWYRQLPEEGLKFMVYLQKENIIDESGMPKERFSAEFPKEGPSILRIQQVVRGDSAAYFCASSPPTSGTGELFFGEGSRLTVL.

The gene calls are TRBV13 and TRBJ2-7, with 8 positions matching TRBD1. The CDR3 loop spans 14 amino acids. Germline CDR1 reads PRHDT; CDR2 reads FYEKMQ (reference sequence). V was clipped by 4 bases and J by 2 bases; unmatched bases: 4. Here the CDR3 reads CASSSNRGAYEQYF. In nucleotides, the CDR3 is TGTGCCAGCAGCTCCAACAGGGGGGCCTACGAGCAGTACTTC.

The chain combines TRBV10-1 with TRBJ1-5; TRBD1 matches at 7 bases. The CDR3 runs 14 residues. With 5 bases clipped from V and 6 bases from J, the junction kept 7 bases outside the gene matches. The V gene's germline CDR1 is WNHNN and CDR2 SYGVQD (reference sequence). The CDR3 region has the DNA TGCGCCAGCAGTCCAGGGGGGATAAGTCAGCCCCAGCATTTT. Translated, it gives CASSPGGISQPQHF.

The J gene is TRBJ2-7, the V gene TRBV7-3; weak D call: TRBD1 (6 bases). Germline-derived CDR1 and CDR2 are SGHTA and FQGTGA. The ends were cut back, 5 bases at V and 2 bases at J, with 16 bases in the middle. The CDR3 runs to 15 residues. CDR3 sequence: CASSQGFPGTYEQYF. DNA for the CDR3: TGTGCCAGCAGCCAGGGGTTTCCGGGAACCTACGAGCAGTACTTC.

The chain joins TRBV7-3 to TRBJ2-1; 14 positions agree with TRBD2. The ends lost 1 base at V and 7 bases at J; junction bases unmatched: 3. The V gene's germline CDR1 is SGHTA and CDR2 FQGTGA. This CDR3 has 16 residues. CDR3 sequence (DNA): TGTGCCAGCAGCTTAAGACTAGCGGGAGGGCCTAATGAGCAGTTCTTC. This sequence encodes CASSLRLAGGPNEQFF. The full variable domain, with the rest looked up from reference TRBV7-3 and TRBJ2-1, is GAGVSQTPSNKVTEKGKYVELRCDPISGHTALYWYRQSLGQGPEFLIYFQGTGAADDSGLPNDRFFAVRPEGSVSTLKIQRTERGDSAVYLCASSLRLAGGPNEQFFGPGTRLTVL.

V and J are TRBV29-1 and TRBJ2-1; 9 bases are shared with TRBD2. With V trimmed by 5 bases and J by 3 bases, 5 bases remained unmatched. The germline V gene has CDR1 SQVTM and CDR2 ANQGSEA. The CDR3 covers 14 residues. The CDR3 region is CSVFLAGFYNEQFF. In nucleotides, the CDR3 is TGCAGCGTTTTCCTAGCGGGATTCTACAATGAGCAGTTCTTC.

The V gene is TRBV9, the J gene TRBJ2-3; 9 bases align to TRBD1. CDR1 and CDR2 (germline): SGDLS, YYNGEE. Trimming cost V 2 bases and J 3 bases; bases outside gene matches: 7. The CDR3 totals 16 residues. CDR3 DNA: TGTGCCAGCAGCGTCGATACAGGGGGCCGAACAGATACGCAGTATTTT. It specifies CASSVDTGGRTDTQYF.

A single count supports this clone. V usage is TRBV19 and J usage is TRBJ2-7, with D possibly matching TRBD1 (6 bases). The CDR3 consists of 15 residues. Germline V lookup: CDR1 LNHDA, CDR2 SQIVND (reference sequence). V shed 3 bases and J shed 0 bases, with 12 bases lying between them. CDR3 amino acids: CASSISGQSSYEQYF. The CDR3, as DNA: TGTGCCAGTAGTATCTCTGGACAGAGCTCCTACGAGCAGTACTTC.

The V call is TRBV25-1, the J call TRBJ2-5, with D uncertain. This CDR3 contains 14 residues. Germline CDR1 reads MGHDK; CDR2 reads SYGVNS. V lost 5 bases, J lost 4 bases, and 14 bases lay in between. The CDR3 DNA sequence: TGTGCCAGCAGTACCCCCGGTCCCCGAGAGACCCAGTACTTC. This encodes CASSTPGPRETQYF.

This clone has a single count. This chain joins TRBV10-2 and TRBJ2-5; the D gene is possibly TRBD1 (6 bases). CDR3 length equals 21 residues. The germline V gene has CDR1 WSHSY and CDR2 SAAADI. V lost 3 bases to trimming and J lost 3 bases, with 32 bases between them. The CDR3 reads CASSEDSRFGGVGHVEETQYF. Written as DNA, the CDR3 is TGCGCCAGCAGTGAAGATTCGCGTTTTGGGGGCGTGGGACATGTAGAAGAGACCCAGTACTTC.

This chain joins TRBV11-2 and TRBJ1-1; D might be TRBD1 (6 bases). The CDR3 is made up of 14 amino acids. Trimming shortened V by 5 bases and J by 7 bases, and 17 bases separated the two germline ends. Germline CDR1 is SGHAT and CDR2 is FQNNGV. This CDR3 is CASSLYRDVGEAFF. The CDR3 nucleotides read TGTGCCAGCAGCCTCTACAGGGACGTGGGTGAAGCTTTCTTT.

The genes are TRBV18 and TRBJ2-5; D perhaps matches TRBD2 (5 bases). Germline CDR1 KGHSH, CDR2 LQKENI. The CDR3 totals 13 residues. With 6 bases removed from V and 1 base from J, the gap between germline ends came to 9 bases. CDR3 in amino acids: CASSQSGQETQYF. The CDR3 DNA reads TGTGCCAGCTCGCAAAGCGGCCAAGAGACCCAGTACTTC.